What follows are 20 T cell receptor beta chains derived from one specimen sequenced in a study of cytomegalovirus exposure and HLA in healthy donors. The repertoire was sequenced with immunoSEQ multiplex PCR; TCRdb's copy has only in-frame clones and lacks some. The profile shows about 180,000 clones, 85% of them singletons. Sequenced material: PBMCs. Every receptor here comes from a man aged 18 to 30 in good health and CMV-seropositive.

The gene calls are TRBV29-1 and TRBJ2-3, with D tentatively TRBD1 (5 bases). The length of the CDR3 is 15 residues. V was trimmed by 4 bases and J by 0 bases, leaving 14 bases between them. Germline V gene data show CDR1 as SQVTM and CDR2 as ANQGSEA. CDR3 protein: CSVAPPGASTDTQYF. The CDR3 DNA reads TGCAGCGTTGCGCCCCCTGGGGCCAGCACAGATACGCAGTATTTT.

J is TRBJ1-1 and V is TRBV30, with 7 bases that match TRBD1. CDR3 length: 14 residues. Germline loops: CDR1 GTSNPN, CDR2 SVGIG (reference sequence). V dropped 0 bases and J dropped 5; count of bases not matched to a gene: 6. The DNA for the CDR3 is TGTGCCTGGAGTGTACCAGGGGGTGCAACTGAAGCTTTCTTT. Translated, it gives CAWSVPGGATEAFF.

This clone was seen a handful of times. V is TRBV30 and J is TRBJ2-1, with 8 bases identical to TRBD2. The CDR3 spans 16 residues. Germline V CDR1 and CDR2: GTSNPN, SVGIG (reference sequence). V shed 0 bases and J 0 bases; nucleotides not matched to a gene: 4. The CDR3 region is CAWSVLAGSSYNEQFF. The CDR3 bases are TGTGCCTGGAGTGTGTTAGCGGGGAGCTCCTACAATGAGCAGTTCTTC.

This sequence joins TRBV5-1 and TRBJ2-5; TRBD2 might be the D (7 bases). Germline V gives CDR1 SGHRS, CDR2 YFSETQ. This CDR3 contains 12 residues. The CDR3: CAGGADPCTQYF. In DNA, the CDR3 is TGCGCGGGGGGGGCGGACCCGTGTACCCAGTACTTC.

The chain carries TRBV7-2 and TRBJ1-2; D unresolved. The germline CDR1 and CDR2 sequences are SGHTA and FQGNSA. V was pared by 2 bases and J by 5 bases, with 12 bases between. CDR3 size: 14 residues. The CDR3 reads CASSLYDSPYGYTF. Written as DNA, the CDR3 is TGTGCCAGCAGCTTATATGACTCCCCTTATGGCTACACCTTC.

This chain joins TRBV6-5 and TRBJ2-2; D is undetermined. Trimming removed 4 bases from V and 5 bases from J, with 5 bases in between. The CDR3 has 12 amino acids. In germline, CDR1 is MNHEY, CDR2 SVGAGI. The CDR3 DNA reads TGTGCCAGCAGTTCCGGGACCGGGGAGCTGTTTTTT. It encodes CASSSGTGELFF.

The chain has TRBV19 and TRBJ1-5, with TRBD1 matching 9 bases. This CDR3 has 16 amino acids. CDR1 LNHDA and CDR2 SQIVND come from the germline V gene (reference sequence). Trimming cost V 5 bases and J 2 bases; bases outside gene matches: 7. This CDR3 reads CASSSRQGDRNQPQHF. The CDR3 region has the DNA TGTGCCAGTAGTTCAAGACAGGGGGATCGCAATCAGCCCCAGCATTTT.

The chain links TRBV18 to TRBJ1-4; 7 bases map to TRBD1. CDR1 and CDR2 from the germline V gene are KGHSH and LQKENI. The CDR3 totals 15 residues. V gave up 4 bases and J gave up 5 bases; unmatched junction bases: 7. The CDR3: CASSLPGQQNEKLFF. The CDR3 region has the DNA TGTGCCAGCTCACTTCCGGGACAGCAAAATGAAAAACTGTTTTTT. Full variable domain (remainder filled in from reference TRBV18 and TRBJ1-4): NAGVMQNPRHLVRRRGQEARLRCSPMKGHSHVYWYRQLPEEGLKFMVYLQKENIIDESGMPKERFSAEFPKEGPSILRIQQVVRGDSAAYFCASSLPGQQNEKLFFGSGTQLSVL.

The V call is TRBV28, the J call TRBJ1-2; 8 nucleotides match TRBD1. Trimming took 1 base from V and 2 from J; bases not matched to a gene: 6. The CDR3 sequence is 16 residues long. Germline lookup yields CDR1 MDHEN and CDR2 SYDVKM. The CDR3, as DNA: TGTGCCAGCAGTTTATTAACAGGGGGGAAAAACTATGGCTACACCTTC. Translation gives CASSLLTGGKNYGYTF.

V gene TRBV19 combines with J gene TRBJ2-7; D is perhaps TRBD1 (6 bases). Trimming left V 2 bases short and J 1 base short, with 9 bases between. The CDR3 is 14 amino acids. Germline V gene sequence: CDR1 LNHDA, CDR2 SQIVND (reference sequence). This CDR3 is CASSIRTESYEQYF. CDR3 DNA sequence: TGTGCCAGTAGTATACGGACAGAGTCCTACGAGCAGTACTTC.

The J gene is TRBJ1-2, the V gene TRBV27; TRBD1 matches at 7 bases. CDR1 and CDR2 from the germline V gene are MNHEY and SMNVEV (reference sequence). The length of the CDR3 is 14 residues. Trimming at V came to 1 base and at J to 3 bases, leaving 2 bases not matched to a gene. CDR3 protein: CASSLWQGDYGYTF. The CDR3 coding sequence is TGTGCCAGCAGTTTATGGCAGGGGGACTATGGCTACACCTTC.

J is TRBJ2-2 and V is TRBV5-6, with 8 bases lining up with TRBD1. The CDR3 totals 18 residues. Per germline, CDR1 SGHDT and CDR2 YYEEEE. The junction had 15 bases not matched to a gene; V was cut back by 4 bases and J by 4 bases. The CDR3 DNA is TGTGCCAGCAGCCCGAAACCCCCGGGACAGGTGGGCACCGGGGAGCTGTTTTTT. It codes for CASSPKPPGQVGTGELFF.

This clone was detected only a few times. The chain couples TRBV30 to TRBJ1-5; 8 bases fit TRBD1. This CDR3 has 14 residues. V shed 5 bases, J shed 2 bases, and the junction held 5 bases outside the gene matches. CDR1 and CDR2 (germline): GTSNPN, SVGIG (reference sequence). Written as DNA, the CDR3 is TGTGCCTGGGCCCAGGACAGGGGCAATCAGCCCCAGCATTTT. This gives the protein CAWAQDRGNQPQHF.

The chain combines TRBV9 with TRBJ2-5, with unresolved D. V lost 0 bases and J 1 base, leaving 7 bases between the germline ends. CDR1 and CDR2 from the germline V gene are SGDLS and YYNGEE. This CDR3 region has 14 residues. CDR3 sequence reads: CASSVDKSQETQYF. The CDR3 DNA is TGTGCCAGCAGCGTAGATAAGAGCCAAGAGACCCAGTACTTC.

This chain joins TRBV5-1 and TRBJ1-1, with D possibly TRBD1 on 6 matching bases. The germline V gene has CDR1 SGHRS and CDR2 YFSETQ. CDR3 length: 14 amino acids. Trimming cost V 4 bases and J 7 bases, with 17 bases left between them. This CDR3 is CASSPGQQGGEAFF. CDR3 nucleotides: TGCGCCAGCAGCCCGGGGCAACAGGGCGGTGAAGCTTTCTTT.

The rearrangement uses TRBV15 and TRBJ1-1; tentatively, D is TRBD1 (5 bases). Germline V CDR1 and CDR2: LNHNV, YYDKDF (reference sequence). The CDR3 consists of 14 residues. Trimming took off 1 base at V and 5 bases at J, with 11 bases between the two ends. The CDR3 sequence is CATSRAAGWTEAFF. Here the CDR3 DNA reads TGTGCCACCAGCAGAGCCGCAGGGTGGACTGAAGCTTTCTTT.

The CDR3, as DNA: TGCGCCAGCAGCTTGGGAGAGAACCAAGAGACCCAGTACTTC. This sequence encodes CASSLGENQETQYF. The chain carries TRBV5-1 and TRBJ2-5; D uncertain. V lost 0 bases and J 0 bases, leaving 6 bases between the germline ends. The CDR3 sequence is 14 residues long. Germline V gives CDR1 SGHRS, CDR2 YFSETQ.

V and J are TRBV27 and TRBJ1-2, with 7 bases identical to TRBD1. The CDR3 runs 13 residues. Looked up from germline, CDR1 is MNHEY and CDR2 is SMNVEV (reference sequence). With V trimmed by 5 bases and J by 6 bases, 6 bases remained unmatched. In nucleotides, the CDR3 is TGTGCCAGCAGTCCCCGGACAGGAGATGGCTACACCTTC. Its translation: CASSPRTGDGYTF.

As for this clone: This same CDR3 is encoded by further DNA sequences in the sample. The V gene is TRBV5-1, the J gene TRBJ2-5; D unclear. This CDR3 has 12 amino acids. Germline lookup yields CDR1 SGHRS and CDR2 YFSETQ. V was clipped by 0 bases and J by 5 bases, with 5 bases between them. CDR3 sequence: CASSLDRETQYF. In DNA form, the CDR3 reads TGCGCCAGCAGCTTGGACCGGGAGACCCAGTACTTC.

V and J are TRBV5-1 and TRBJ2-7; 10 positions agree with TRBD2. Germline lookup yields CDR1 SGHRS and CDR2 YFSETQ. This CDR3 region has 15 residues. After removal of 4 bases from V and 0 bases from J, the junction contained 4 bases not matched to a gene. The CDR3 coding sequence is TGCGCCAGCAGCACTAGCGGGGCCGCCTCCTACGAGCAGTACTTC. It encodes CASSTSGAASYEQYF.